Below, 20 T cell receptor beta chains from the same sample are listed, as sequenced in a study of cytomegalovirus exposure and HLA in healthy donors. The PCR made use of 60 Vbeta and 13 Jbeta primers. Only in-frame clones appear in the TCRdb table, and some are missing; sequencing was by immunoSEQ multiplex PCR. The sample contains 100,000 to 120,000 clones, approximately 78% of which appear only once. Sequencing input: PBMCs. The origin of the receptors is a woman aged 30 to 39 in good health and CMV-seronegative.

The gene calls are TRBV11-2 and TRBJ1-1; possibly TRBD1 for D (5 bases). V lost 4 bases to trimming and J lost 5 bases, with 17 bases between them. Germline V gene sequence: CDR1 SGHAT, CDR2 FQNNGV. CDR3 length: 15 residues. The DNA of the CDR3 is TGTGCCAGCAGCTGGAAGGGGAGGGGCTCGACTGAAGCTTTCTTT. Translation gives CASSWKGRGSTEAFF.

The chain carries TRBV30 and TRBJ2-7, with D possibly being TRBD1 (6 bases). The CDR3 sequence is 13 residues long. V was trimmed by 4 bases and J by 4 bases, leaving 14 bases between them. Germline V gene sequence: CDR1 GTSNPN, CDR2 SVGIG (reference sequence). The CDR3 protein is CAWTQGVRYEQYF. In DNA, the CDR3 is TGTGCCTGGACACAGGGTGTACGGTACGAGCAGTACTTC.

This rearrangement joins TRBV30 to TRBJ2-3; D unclear. Germline loops: CDR1 GTSNPN, CDR2 SVGIG (reference sequence). CDR3 length: 14 residues. Trimming took 4 bases from V and 4 from J, leaving 15 bases between them. CDR3 residues: CAWKPSTSADTQYF. The CDR3 DNA follows: TGTGCCTGGAAACCGTCAACGTCAGCAGATACGCAGTATTTT.

V usage is TRBV27 and J usage is TRBJ2-7; 7 bases fit TRBD1. V dropped 4 bases and J dropped 7; count of bases not matched to a gene: 13. From germline, CDR1 is MNHEY and CDR2 SMNVEV (reference sequence). This CDR3 comprises 15 residues. CDR3 protein: CASSSPGQTPGEQYF. The CDR3 DNA reads as TGTGCCAGCAGTTCTCCGGGACAGACACCGGGAGAGCAGTACTTC.

A few counts support this clone. This chain uses TRBV5-1 with TRBJ1-1, with D perhaps matching TRBD1 (5 bases). V was cut by 4 bases and J by 1 base, with 14 bases left in between. This CDR3 is 15 amino acids long. Per germline, CDR1 SGHRS and CDR2 YFSETQ. The CDR3 DNA is TGCGCCAGCAGCGTGGGGGGAGGGTCGAACACTGAAGCTTTCTTT. It is translated as CASSVGGGSNTEAFF.

The J gene is TRBJ2-7, the V gene TRBV7-9; TRBD2 agrees at 7 bases. The CDR3 has 16 residues. CDR1 SEHNR and CDR2 FQNEAQ come from the germline V gene (reference sequence). V shed 1 base and J 3 bases; nucleotides not matched to a gene: 9. The CDR3 reads CASSLGGGRRLYEQYF. The CDR3 DNA follows: TGTGCCAGCAGCTTAGGGGGCGGGAGAAGACTCTACGAGCAGTACTTC.

The chain couples TRBV5-1 to TRBJ2-1; TRBD2 matches 7 bases. V lost 5 bases to trimming and J lost 0 bases; unmatched junction nucleotides: 5. The CDR3 runs to 15 residues. Germline CDR1 SGHRS, CDR2 YFSETQ. CDR3 bases: TGCGCCAGCAGGAGAGCGGGAAGCTCCTACAATGAGCAGTTCTTC. Its translation is CASRRAGSSYNEQFF.

This chain connects TRBV6-1 to TRBJ1-1; a possible D gene is TRBD1 (6 bases). Germline assignment: CDR1 MNHNS and CDR2 SASEGT. V lost 1 base, J lost 7 bases, and 13 bases lay in between. The CDR3 runs to 14 residues. The CDR3 DNA reads as TGTGCCAGCAGTGAAGTGGGGGGGCGTCATGAAGCTTTCTTT. Translated: CASSEVGGRHEAFF.

The V and J genes are TRBV15 and TRBJ1-4; tentatively, D is TRBD1 (5 bases). Trimming cost V 3 bases and J 3 bases, with 11 bases left between them. Germline assignment: CDR1 LNHNV and CDR2 YYDKDF (reference sequence). CDR3 size: 15 residues. The DNA for the CDR3 is TGTGCCACCAGCAGGGCACAGGTCTCTAATGAAAAACTGTTTTTT. Its protein product is CATSRAQVSNEKLFF. Full variable domain (outside the CDR3, taken from reference TRBV15 and TRBJ1-4): DAMVIQNPRYQVTQFGKPVTLSCSQTLNHNVMYWYQQKSSQAPKLLFHYYDKDFNNEADTPDNFQSRRPNTSFCFLDIRSPGLGDTAMYLCATSRAQVSNEKLFFGSGTQLSVL.

The V gene is TRBV19, the J gene TRBJ1-4; tentative D call: TRBD1 (6 bases). V was clipped by 6 bases and J by 2 bases, with 10 bases between them. CDR1 and CDR2 from the germline V gene are LNHDA and SQIVND (reference sequence). This CDR3 comprises 14 residues. The CDR3 coding sequence is TGTGCCAGTAGCGAACAGGGTACTAATGAAAAACTGTTTTTT. It specifies CASSEQGTNEKLFF.

This clone was picked up one time. V usage is TRBV9 and J usage is TRBJ2-7; 8 bases match TRBD1. Germline assignment: CDR1 SGDLS and CDR2 YYNGEE. V lost 0 bases and J lost 6; bases outside the gene matches: 8. The CDR3 length is 15 residues. CDR3 residues: CASSVVGQGPVEQYF. The CDR3 nucleotides are TGTGCCAGCAGCGTAGTCGGACAGGGCCCGGTCGAGCAGTACTTC.

The J gene is TRBJ2-7, the V gene TRBV6-5, with 7 bases lining up with TRBD1. The CDR3 runs to 13 residues. Germline V gives CDR1 MNHEY, CDR2 SVGAGI. With 4 bases clipped from V and 5 bases from J, the junction kept 5 bases outside the gene matches. The CDR3 spells CASSSDRSDEQYF. CDR3 sequence (DNA): TGTGCCAGCAGTTCGGACAGGTCTGACGAGCAGTACTTC.

The chain is built from TRBV16 and TRBJ1-5; 7 bases map to TRBD1. The trim removed 0 bases at V and 2 bases at J, leaving 7 bases unmatched. CDR3 length equals 17 residues. Looked up from germline, CDR1 is KGHSY and CDR2 is FQNENV. The CDR3, as DNA: TGTGCCAGCAGCCAATCTTGGACAGGTCGAGGCAATCAGCCCCAGCATTTT. The encoded protein is CASSQSWTGRGNQPQHF.

This chain uses TRBV28 with TRBJ2-7; 10 bases fit TRBD1. This CDR3 has 15 amino acids. The germline V gene encodes CDR1 MDHEN and CDR2 SYDVKM. V gave up 6 bases and J gave up 3 bases; unmatched junction bases: 8. Here the CDR3 DNA reads TGTGCCAGCAGACCAGGGACAGGGGCTTACTACGAGCAGTACTTC. Amino acids: CASRPGTGAYYEQYF.

CDR3 nucleotide sequence: TGTGCCAGCAGCGGCCGGGGACTGAGCTCCTACGAGCAGTACTTC. It is translated as CASSGRGLSSYEQYF. V and J are TRBV7-9 and TRBJ2-7; D is possibly TRBD2 (6 bases). The CDR3 is 15 amino acids. CDR1 and CDR2 from the germline V gene are SEHNR and FQNEAQ (reference sequence). V shed 5 bases and J shed 0 bases, with 14 bases lying between them.

This clone appeared a single time. The chain combines TRBV11-2 with TRBJ2-2; 7 nucleotides line up with TRBD2. The CDR3 runs 16 residues. Unmatched junction bases numbered 6, after V lost 5 bases and J lost 0 bases. CDR1 and CDR2 (germline): SGHAT, FQNNGV. Here the CDR3 reads CASSPWGGTNTGELFF. CDR3 in DNA: TGTGCCAGCAGCCCCTGGGGAGGGACGAACACCGGGGAGCTGTTTTTT.

This clone turned up a few times. CDR3 nucleotides: TGTGCCAGCTCTCCCAACCCAGGGGGCGGCAATGAAAAACTGTTTTTT. This gives the protein CASSPNPGGGNEKLFF. This sequence joins TRBV18 and TRBJ1-4, with 8 bases matching TRBD1. The germline V gene has CDR1 KGHSH and CDR2 LQKENI. The trim removed 6 bases at V and 5 bases at J, leaving 11 bases unmatched. The CDR3 is 16 residues long.

The V gene is TRBV6-5, the J gene TRBJ2-3; maybe TRBD2 (6 bases). CDR1 is MNHEY, CDR2 SVGAGI, per germline. The CDR3 covers 13 residues. Trimming took off 6 bases at V and 5 bases at J, with 12 bases between the two ends. Here the CDR3 reads CASSRLGGDTQYF. The CDR3 DNA is TGTGCCAGCAGCCGACTAGGTGGAGATACGCAGTATTTT.

About this clone itself: A read error may account for a junction end that differs from germline. The chain links TRBV5-1 to TRBJ1-6; TRBD1 agrees at 7 bases. Germline CDR1 is SGHRS and CDR2 is YFSETQ. The CDR3 totals 14 residues. The CDR3: CTSSLSQGNSPLHF. For the CDR3, the DNA is TGCACCAGCAGCTTATCACAGGGGAATTCACCCCTCCACTTT.

The DNA for the CDR3 is TGTGCCAGCAGCCAAGATGAGGGACAGTACAATCAGCCCCAGCATTTT. It yields the protein CASSQDEGQYNQPQHF. The chain has TRBV16 and TRBJ1-5; 7 bases line up with TRBD1. The germline V gene encodes CDR1 KGHSY and CDR2 FQNENV. The J segment lost 3 bases and the V segment lost 2 bases, leaving 7 bases of the junction unmatched. There are 16 residues in the CDR3.